The 25 T cell receptor beta chains below were found in one sample sequenced in a study of cytomegalovirus exposure and HLA in healthy donors (TCRdb year 2017). The library was generated by the immunoSEQ multiplex PCR assay. The multiplex PCR relied on a mix of 60 forward primers for TCR Vbeta segments and 13 reverse primers for TCR Jbeta segments. TCRdb retrieved this table from immuneACCESS and kept in-frame rearrangements only. Not all clones are present; in checked studies, unresolved V genes account for under half, and no reason is known for the remainder. The sample table holds fewer than 150,000 clones, of which approximately 85% were seen once. The ten largest clones represent roughly 6.7% of the sample. Sequenced material: PBMCs. These receptors were collected from a woman aged 30 to 39 in good health and CMV-seropositive.

The V and J genes are TRBV7-6 and TRBJ1-4, with D possibly matching TRBD1 (6 bases). Trimming shortened V by 5 bases and J by 3 bases, and 13 bases separated the two germline ends. The CDR3 length is 15 residues. Germline V lookup: CDR1 SGHVS, CDR2 FNYEAQ. CDR3 protein: CASSPPGGSNEKLFF. The CDR3 coding sequence is TGTGCCAGCAGCCCACCGGGGGGCTCTAATGAAAAACTGTTTTTT.

The chain carries TRBV5-6 and TRBJ1-1; D is unresolved. Per germline, CDR1 SGHDT and CDR2 YYEEEE. Trimming left V 0 bases short and J 6 bases short, with 9 bases between. This CDR3 spans 13 amino acids. Here the CDR3 reads CASSLVRGSEAFF. In DNA, the CDR3 is TGTGCCAGCAGCTTGGTACGAGGATCTGAAGCTTTCTTT.

This chain connects TRBV5-6 to TRBJ2-7; tentative D call: TRBD1 (6 bases). The CDR3 has 15 residues. CDR1 SGHDT and CDR2 YYEEEE come from the germline V gene. V dropped 5 bases and J dropped 0 bases, with 15 bases sitting between them. CDR3 sequence: CASRKRRGFSYEQYF. The CDR3 DNA follows: TGTGCCAGCAGAAAGCGCAGGGGTTTCTCCTACGAGCAGTACTTC.

CDR3 residues: CASSLGSGLGTDTQYF. The DNA for the CDR3 is TGTGCCAGCAGCTTAGGATCGGGACTAGGAACAGATACGCAGTATTTT. The V and J genes are TRBV11-2 and TRBJ2-3, with 8 positions matching TRBD2. From germline, CDR1 is SGHAT and CDR2 FQNNGV. With 1 base clipped from V and 3 bases from J, the junction kept 6 bases outside the gene matches. The CDR3 length is 16 residues.

The V call is TRBV4-1, the J call TRBJ2-7; D possibly corresponds to TRBD1 (6 bases). Germline assignment: CDR1 MGHRA and CDR2 YSYEKL. Trimming pared 4 bases from V and 7 bases from J, leaving 14 bases between. The CDR3 consists of 13 residues. CDR3 loop: CASSRDRLSEQYF. The DNA of the CDR3 is TGCGCCAGCAGCCGAGACAGGTTGAGTGAGCAGTACTTC.

The gene calls are TRBV25-1 and TRBJ1-2; D possibly corresponds to TRBD1 (6 bases). V was shortened by 5 bases and J by 2 bases, with 9 bases between the two germline ends. CDR3 length: 13 amino acids. Germline assignment: CDR1 MGHDK and CDR2 SYGVNS. CDR3 protein: CASSYRENYGYTF. The CDR3 DNA reads TGTGCCAGCAGTTACAGGGAGAACTATGGCTACACCTTC.

This clone was seen once. The V call is TRBV25-1, the J call TRBJ2-3; the D gene is possibly TRBD2 (5 bases). The length of the CDR3 is 12 residues. The V end lost 6 bases, the J end lost 2 bases, and 6 bases lay between the germline ends. In germline, CDR1 is MGHDK, CDR2 SYGVNS. This CDR3 reads CASRTNTDTQYF. The CDR3 DNA follows: TGTGCCAGCAGGACTAACACAGATACGCAGTATTTT.

The rearrangement links TRBV6-1 to TRBJ1-5; possible D gene TRBD1, 5 bases. The CDR3 loop spans 15 amino acids. V was shortened by 7 bases and J by 0 bases, with 13 bases between the two germline ends. Germline assignment: CDR1 MNHNS and CDR2 SASEGT. This chain's CDR3 is CASTHDGGSNQPQHF. In DNA form, the CDR3 reads TGTGCCAGCACTCACGACGGGGGTAGCAATCAGCCCCAGCATTTT.

This chain joins TRBV5-1 and TRBJ2-3, with 9 bases lining up with TRBD2. The V segment lost 0 bases and the J segment 0 bases; nucleotides outside the gene matches: 2. CDR1 and CDR2 (germline): SGHRS, YFSETQ. The CDR3 runs 16 residues. The CDR3 DNA reads as TGCGCCAGCAGCTTGGGGACTAGCGATAGCACAGATACGCAGTATTTT. Protein product: CASSLGTSDSTDTQYF.

This rearrangement joins TRBV28 to TRBJ2-7; D remains unclear. Trimming left V 1 base short and J 2 bases short, with 9 bases between. This CDR3 region has 14 residues. Germline V gene data show CDR1 as MDHEN and CDR2 as SYDVKM. The CDR3 DNA sequence: TGTGCCAGCAGTTTATTGGGCAGCCCCTACGAGCAGTACTTC. This sequence encodes CASSLLGSPYEQYF.

The V call is TRBV6-1, the J call TRBJ1-3; TRBD1 matches 8 bases. After removal of 1 base from V and 10 bases from J, the junction contained 3 bases not matched to a gene. In germline, CDR1 is MNHNS, CDR2 SASEGT. The CDR3 sequence is 13 residues long. CDR3 loop: CASSEDTGGTIYF. For the CDR3, the DNA is TGTGCCAGCAGTGAAGATACAGGGGGAACCATATATTTT.

A single count supports this clone. The rearrangement links TRBV15 to TRBJ2-4; 10 bases are shared with TRBD2. CDR1 is LNHNV, CDR2 YYDKDF, per germline (reference sequence). This CDR3 is 17 amino acids long. The trim removed 0 bases at V and 8 bases at J, leaving 10 bases unmatched. CDR3 loop: CATSRDSGLAGEYIQYF. The CDR3 nucleotides read TGTGCCACCAGCAGAGATTCGGGCCTAGCGGGAGAGTACATTCAGTACTTC.

This rearrangement joins TRBV5-4 to TRBJ1-6, with 9 bases identical to TRBD1. The germline CDR1 and CDR2 sequences are SGHNT and YYREEE (reference sequence). The V and J ends lost 3 bases and 7 bases, in that order; junction bases with no gene match: 2. The CDR3 runs to 14 residues. DNA for the CDR3: TGTGCCAGCAGCTGGGACAGGGTGAATTCACCCCTCCACTTT. Translating it yields CASSWDRVNSPLHF.

This chain uses TRBV5-5 with TRBJ2-7, with 9 bases lining up with TRBD1. Trimming took 0 bases from V and 6 from J; bases not matched to a gene: 7. There are 15 residues in the CDR3. CDR1 is SGHKS, CDR2 YYEKEE, per germline (reference sequence). As DNA, the CDR3 is TGTGCCAGCAGCTTGGAGGGACAGGGATCGGCCGAGCAGTACTTC. Protein: CASSLEGQGSAEQYF.

This sequence joins TRBV2 and TRBJ1-4, with D maybe TRBD1 (5 bases). The germline V gene has CDR1 SNHLY and CDR2 FYNNEI. The CDR3 loop spans 14 amino acids. Trimming stripped 4 bases from V and 0 bases from J, with 6 bases between. The CDR3 here is CASSATATNEKLFF. In DNA, the CDR3 is TGTGCCAGCAGTGCGACAGCAACTAATGAAAAACTGTTTTTT.

This chain links TRBV2 with TRBJ2-7; D is unresolved. Per the germline V gene, CDR1 is SNHLY and CDR2 is FYNNEI. The CDR3 extends over 12 amino acids. The V gene lost 2 bases and the J gene lost 6 bases, with 8 bases spanning the gap. DNA of the CDR3: TGTGCCAGCAGTGAACCGGTTGGCGAGCAGTACTTC. This gives the protein CASSEPVGEQYF.

The rearrangement links TRBV18 to TRBJ1-1; weak D call: TRBD1 (5 bases). Germline CDR1 is KGHSH and CDR2 is LQKENI. The CDR3 is made up of 16 amino acids. Trimming took off 2 bases at V and 1 base at J, with 14 bases between the two ends. The CDR3 loop reads CASSPVVAGPNTEAFF. The CDR3 DNA sequence: TGTGCCAGCTCACCAGTGGTGGCAGGGCCGAACACTGAAGCTTTCTTT.

The chain combines TRBV5-6 with TRBJ2-6; D uncertain. This CDR3 has 16 amino acids. With 0 bases removed from V and 0 bases from J, the gap between germline ends came to 7 bases. Germline V CDR1 and CDR2: SGHDT, YYEEEE. The CDR3 region is CASSLAPGSGANVLTF. The CDR3 nucleotides are TGTGCCAGCAGCTTGGCCCCGGGCTCTGGGGCCAACGTCCTGACTTTC.

This chain uses TRBV30 with TRBJ2-7, with 9 bases identical to TRBD1. V shed 7 bases and J 5 bases; nucleotides not matched to a gene: 9. Germline assignment: CDR1 GTSNPN and CDR2 SVGIG (reference sequence). This CDR3 has 13 residues. CDR3 bases: TGTGCCTCGACAGGAGGACAGGGGAACGAGCAGTACTTC. This encodes CASTGGQGNEQYF.

The V and J genes are TRBV4-1 and TRBJ1-2; D not certain. The CDR3 length is 14 residues. CDR1 is MGHRA and CDR2 is YSYEKL in the germline V gene. Trimming removed 1 base from V and 1 base from J, with 7 bases in between. CDR3 DNA sequence: TGCGCCAGCAGCCAAGTAGCGGTTAACTATGGCTACACCTTC. Translating gives CASSQVAVNYGYTF.

The chain links TRBV5-1 to TRBJ1-1; a possible D gene is TRBD1 (5 bases). The CDR3 contains 14 residues. Trimming removed 4 bases from V and 8 bases from J, with 18 bases in between. The germline CDR1 and CDR2 sequences are SGHRS and YFSETQ. CDR3 loop: CASSLLGGLSEAFF. DNA of the CDR3: TGCGCCAGCAGCCTGCTGGGGGGGTTGAGCGAAGCTTTCTTT.

The rearrangement joins TRBV6-1 to TRBJ1-5; D is perhaps TRBD1 (6 bases). Germline values: CDR1 MNHNS, CDR2 SASEGT. The CDR3 sequence is 18 residues long. V was shortened by 2 bases and J by 0 bases, with 17 bases between the two germline ends. Here the CDR3 reads CASSEWRAGARSNQPQHF. DNA of the CDR3: TGTGCCAGCAGTGAATGGAGAGCGGGGGCGCGTAGCAATCAGCCCCAGCATTTT.

The rearrangement uses TRBV28 and TRBJ1-2, with D possibly matching TRBD1 (6 bases). Trimming cost V 8 bases and J 6 bases, with 13 bases left between them. This CDR3 contains 12 residues. The germline V gene has CDR1 MDHEN and CDR2 SYDVKM. In DNA form, the CDR3 reads TGTGCCAGCGTCAGGGGCGCGAATGGCTACACCTTC. Its translation: CASVRGANGYTF.

The genes are TRBV10-1 and TRBJ1-2; D ambiguous. The CDR3 extends over 14 amino acids. The germline V gene encodes CDR1 WNHNN and CDR2 SYGVQD (reference sequence). Trimming cost V 6 bases and J 0 bases, with 11 bases left between them. CDR3 region: CASRITEANYGYTF. As DNA, the CDR3 is TGCGCCAGCAGGATTACAGAAGCTAACTATGGCTACACCTTC.

V is TRBV4-1 and J is TRBJ1-1; perhaps TRBD1 as D (6 bases). The CDR3 consists of 16 residues. In germline, CDR1 is MGHRA, CDR2 YSYEKL. The V gene lost 7 bases and the J gene lost 5 bases, with 23 bases spanning the gap. The chain's CDR3 is CASTPRGPQGRTEAFF. In DNA form, the CDR3 reads TGCGCCAGCACCCCTCGGGGACCGCAGGGGCGGACTGAAGCTTTCTTT.